Each of the 32 T cell receptor beta chains below was sequenced from the same sample in a study of radiotherapy plus CTLA-4 blockade in lung cancer. Repertoires were generated with immunoSEQ multiplex PCR, while TCRdb's copy carries only in-frame clones and drops some. Of about 91,000 clones listed, about three quarters are singletons. Material: peripheral blood, obtained from a patient treated with radiotherapy plus ipilimumab. The receptors come from a human donor with non-small cell lung cancer that progressed on radiotherapy plus ipilimumab.

This chain's CDR3 is CSVHTTDSYNEQFF. The CDR3 region has the DNA TGCAGCGTCCACACTACCGACTCCTACAATGAGCAGTTCTTC. The V gene is TRBV29-1, the J gene TRBJ2-1, with D uncertain. The CDR3 contains 14 residues. Germline V gene data show CDR1 as SQVTM and CDR2 as ANQGSEA. Trimming cost V 6 bases and J 0 bases, with 12 bases left between them.

The genes are TRBV6-5 and TRBJ1-1; 7 bases match TRBD1. CDR1 is MNHEY and CDR2 is SVGAGI in the germline V gene. V lost 5 bases to trimming and J lost 3 bases; unmatched junction nucleotides: 9. The CDR3 runs 15 residues. The DNA of the CDR3 is TGTGCCAGCAGTCGATGGACAGGTTTGGACACTGAAGCTTTCTTT. It encodes CASSRWTGLDTEAFF.

About this clone itself: Other DNA sequences in this specimen translate into the identical CDR3. The chain couples TRBV10-3 to TRBJ2-7, with 9 bases identical to TRBD2. Trimming removed 7 bases from V and 7 bases from J; junction bases left unmatched: 11. The CDR3 runs to 14 residues. Germline values: CDR1 ENHRY, CDR2 SYGVKD. The DNA for the CDR3 is TGTGCCATCACCGCCGCGGGGGGGCCGGGGGAGCAGTACTTC. Translating it yields CAITAAGGPGEQYF.

The V and J genes are TRBV27 and TRBJ2-3; 8 nucleotides match TRBD1. CDR1 MNHEY and CDR2 SMNVEV come from the germline V gene (reference sequence). The J segment lost 5 bases and the V segment lost 8 bases, leaving 6 bases of the junction unmatched. The CDR3 is 13 residues long. The CDR3 nucleotides are TGTGCCAGCTATGGACAGGGACAAGATACGCAGTATTTT. Translating it yields CASYGQGQDTQYF.

Remarks on this clone: The same CDR3 can be traced to other DNA sequences in this sample. This rearrangement joins TRBV5-1 to TRBJ2-7; unclear D gene. Trimming pared 0 bases from V and 2 bases from J, leaving 6 bases between. Germline-derived CDR1 and CDR2 are SGHRS and YFSETQ. This CDR3 spans 13 amino acids. DNA for the CDR3: TGCGCCAGCAGCTTGGGCGGCACCTACGAGCAGTACTTC. Residues: CASSLGGTYEQYF.

In its sample, this clone was seen a few times. V and J are TRBV5-6 and TRBJ2-7; D not certain. Trimming left V 0 bases short and J 4 bases short, with 8 bases between. CDR3 length: 13 residues. Germline V CDR1 and CDR2: SGHDT, YYEEEE. The CDR3 here is CASSLASVYEQYF. The CDR3 nucleotides are TGTGCCAGCAGCTTGGCCTCGGTTTACGAGCAGTACTTC.

This rearrangement joins TRBV5-8 to TRBJ1-2; D unclear. Germline loops: CDR1 SGHTS, CDR2 YDEGEE. CDR3 length: 10 residues. The V and J ends lost 6 bases and 4 bases respectively, with 4 bases between them. The CDR3 nucleotides are TGTGCCAGCATTTCCTATGGCTACACCTTC. Protein: CASISYGYTF.

V and J are TRBV11-2 and TRBJ1-2; D might be TRBD1 (5 bases). The CDR3 totals 15 residues. The V gene's germline CDR1 is SGHAT and CDR2 FQNNGV. The germline V and J ends were trimmed by 6 bases and 4 bases, with 18 bases remaining between them. CDR3 sequence: CASSLGPAKSYGYTF. The CDR3 coding sequence is TGTGCCAGCAGTTTGGGACCTGCGAAGAGCTATGGCTACACCTTC.

The CDR3 reads CASRVQSGDTQYF. The CDR3 DNA reads as TGTGCCAGCAGGGTTCAGTCAGGAGATACGCAGTATTTT. The J gene is TRBJ2-3, the V gene TRBV5-4; D unresolved. The CDR3 spans 13 residues. Trimming stripped 5 bases from V and 5 bases from J, with 12 bases between. Germline V lookup: CDR1 SGHNT, CDR2 YYREEE (reference sequence).

The chain has TRBV5-4 and TRBJ1-1; a weak D match, TRBD1 (6 bases). CDR3 size: 16 residues. V was cut by 3 bases and J by 9 bases, with 24 bases left in between. Looked up from germline, CDR1 is SGHNT and CDR2 is YYREEE (reference sequence). CDR3 loop: CASSSRGSTPRNKAFF. In DNA form, the CDR3 reads TGTGCCAGCAGCTCGAGGGGGTCTACGCCCCGAAACAAAGCTTTCTTT.

The V call is TRBV18, the J call TRBJ1-1; D perhaps matches TRBD1 (6 bases). CDR3 size: 16 residues. The germline V gene has CDR1 KGHSH and CDR2 LQKENI. Trimming removed 3 bases from V and 3 bases from J, with 17 bases in between. The CDR3 loop reads CASSPPQGRKDTEAFF. The CDR3 coding sequence is TGTGCCAGCTCACCTCCCCAGGGGAGGAAGGACACTGAAGCTTTCTTT.

This clone turned up a few times. This chain connects TRBV4-1 to TRBJ2-7, with TRBD1 as a possible D gene (5 bases). The ends were cut back, 0 bases at V and 0 bases at J, with 12 bases in the middle. Germline V gives CDR1 MGHRA, CDR2 YSYEKL. The CDR3 has 16 residues. CDR3 DNA sequence: TGCGCCAGCAGCCAAGACCATGACAGCACCTCCTACGAGCAGTACTTC. This sequence encodes CASSQDHDSTSYEQYF.

This clone was counted only a few times. The chain uses TRBV2 and TRBJ2-7, with D tentatively TRBD1 or TRBD2 (5 bases each). The CDR3 is made up of 14 amino acids. Trimming took off 1 base at V and 0 bases at J, with 7 bases between the two ends. Germline CDR1 reads SNHLY; CDR2 reads FYNNEI. The CDR3 region has the DNA TGTGCCAGCAGTGAAGTGGGGACCTCCTACGAGCAGTACTTC. Protein product: CASSEVGTSYEQYF.

This clone came up once. V usage is TRBV7-9 and J usage is TRBJ2-7; D is undetermined. CDR1 and CDR2 (germline): SEHNR, FQNEAQ (reference sequence). Trimming pared 4 bases from V and 4 bases from J, leaving 8 bases between. The CDR3 contains 12 residues. The DNA of the CDR3 is TGTGCCAGCAGCTACGTACAGTACGAGCAGTACTTC. Translating gives CASSYVQYEQYF.

The chain uses TRBV7-9 and TRBJ2-2; TRBD1 aligns across 8 bases. Trimming cost V 0 bases and J 3 bases; bases outside gene matches: 3. The CDR3 runs 16 residues. Germline lookup yields CDR1 SEHNR and CDR2 FQNEAQ (reference sequence). The CDR3 nucleotides read TGTGCCAGCAGCTTAGCGGCGGACAGGGACACCGGGGAGCTGTTTTTT. Protein product: CASSLAADRDTGELFF.

The chain couples TRBV9 to TRBJ1-3; a possible D gene is TRBD1 (5 bases). Trimming shortened V by 0 bases and J by 0 bases, and 16 bases separated the two germline ends. The CDR3 extends over 18 amino acids. CDR1 and CDR2 from the germline V gene are SGDLS and YYNGEE. The CDR3 spells CASSVAPQGPFSGNTIYF. The DNA of the CDR3 is TGTGCCAGCAGCGTAGCCCCTCAGGGACCTTTCTCTGGAAACACCATATATTTT.

The V and J genes are TRBV6-5 and TRBJ2-2; 8 bases align to TRBD1. Per the germline V gene, CDR1 is MNHEY and CDR2 is SVGAGI. CDR3 length equals 15 residues. Trimming removed 2 bases from V and 5 bases from J; junction bases left unmatched: 4. CDR3 nucleotides: TGTGCCAGCAGTTACGGGGACAGGAGTACCGGGGAGCTGTTTTTT. It encodes CASSYGDRSTGELFF.

The V and J genes are TRBV9 and TRBJ2-2; D is tentatively TRBD1 or TRBD2 (6 bases each). Germline-derived CDR1 and CDR2 are SGDLS and YYNGEE. The CDR3 is made up of 17 amino acids. V lost 3 bases and J lost 4, with 19 bases in between. The CDR3 DNA follows: TGTGCCAGCAGCGAATTACGGGGGCCCATTGCCACCGGGGAGCTGTTTTTT. Its protein product is CASSELRGPIATGELFF.

This chain joins TRBV4-1 and TRBJ2-5; 7 bases align to TRBD2. The junction had 8 bases not matched to a gene; V was cut back by 1 base and J by 9 bases. Germline V gene data show CDR1 as MGHRA and CDR2 as YSYEKL. The CDR3 runs to 14 residues. CDR3 DNA: TGCGCCAGCAGCCAAGTCTCTAGCGGTTCGGCCCAGTACTTC. Encoded protein: CASSQVSSGSAQYF.

This chain uses TRBV10-3 with TRBJ2-7; the match to TRBD1 covers 7 bases. This CDR3 region has 14 residues. The trim removed 6 bases at V and 0 bases at J, leaving 5 bases unmatched. Germline V gene sequence: CDR1 ENHRY, CDR2 SYGVKD. CDR3 bases: TGTGCCATCAGGCGACAGGGTGGCTCCTACGAGCAGTACTTC. This translates into CAIRRQGGSYEQYF.

The gene calls are TRBV5-4 and TRBJ1-1; D not certain. CDR3 length: 15 amino acids. Trimming took off 0 bases at V and 0 bases at J, with 9 bases between the two ends. Per germline, CDR1 SGHNT and CDR2 YYREEE (reference sequence). The CDR3 here is CASSLAPGLNTEAFF. In nucleotides, the CDR3 is TGTGCCAGCAGCTTGGCGCCGGGTTTGAACACTGAAGCTTTCTTT. The full variable domain, rest sourced from reference TRBV5-4 and TRBJ1-1, is ETGVTQSPTHLIKTRGQQVTLRCSSQSGHNTVSWYQQALGQGPQFIFQYYREEENGRGNFPPRFSGLQFPNYSSELNVNALELDDSALYLCASSLAPGLNTEAFFGQGTRLTVV.

V and J are TRBV6-5 and TRBJ1-5; TRBD1 might be the D (5 bases). Between the trimmed V and J ends, which lost 10 bases and 1 base, there was a span of 14 bases. CDR3 size: 14 residues. Looked up from germline, CDR1 is MNHEY and CDR2 is SVGAGI. In nucleotides, the CDR3 is TGTGCCATGGGGGGATTTTGGAGCAATCAGCCCCAGCATTTT. This encodes CAMGGFWSNQPQHF.

This clone was seen only a few times. The V call is TRBV5-1, the J call TRBJ1-5; maybe TRBD1 (5 bases). This CDR3 comprises 15 residues. In germline, CDR1 is SGHRS, CDR2 YFSETQ. Trimming pared 0 bases from V and 3 bases from J, leaving 10 bases between. The CDR3 region is CASSLEGRDNQPQHF. As DNA, the CDR3 is TGCGCCAGCAGCTTGGAGGGGCGGGACAATCAGCCCCAGCATTTT.

This clone was seen once. This CDR3 is CASSEGLAGFQETQYF. The CDR3 DNA sequence: TGTGCCAGCAGCGAAGGACTAGCGGGGTTCCAAGAGACCCAGTACTTC. The chain recombines TRBV4-2 with TRBJ2-5, with TRBD2 identical over 12 bases. With 5 bases clipped from V and 1 base from J, the junction kept 5 bases outside the gene matches. The CDR3 runs to 16 residues. Germline values: CDR1 LGHNA, CDR2 YNFKEQ.

This chain links TRBV19 with TRBJ1-5, with D maybe TRBD1 (5 bases). V was pared by 0 bases and J by 4 bases, with 16 bases between. The CDR3 totals 17 residues. Germline-derived CDR1 and CDR2 are LNHDA and SQIVND (reference sequence). The chain's CDR3 is CASSIDRYTAGNQPQHF. As DNA, the CDR3 is TGTGCCAGTAGTATAGATCGGTACACCGCAGGGAATCAGCCCCAGCATTTT.

The CDR3 here is CASTPLKKRQGSSGANVLTF. DNA of the CDR3: TGTGCCAGTACCCCCCTCAAGAAGCGGCAGGGGTCCTCTGGGGCCAACGTCCTGACTTTC. J is TRBJ2-6 and V is TRBV19; tentatively, D is TRBD1 (6 bases). The germline V and J ends were trimmed by 7 bases and 0 bases, with 25 bases remaining between them. The CDR3 spans 20 residues. Germline lookup yields CDR1 LNHDA and CDR2 SQIVND (reference sequence).

The chain combines TRBV21-1 with TRBJ2-1; TRBD1 was called by the table and not checked on the DNA. TRBV21-1 is shown as a pseudogene. The CDR3 contains 17 residues. CDR3 nucleotides: TGTGCCAGCAGCAAAGGTGTCAGAGACAGGGCTTGGAATGAGCAGTTCTTC. It translates to CASSKGVRDRAWNEQFF.

This chain joins TRBV27 and TRBJ1-5; D unresolved. The CDR3 covers 12 residues. CDR1 is MNHEY, CDR2 SMNVEV, per germline (reference sequence). The V end was cut by 4 bases, the J end by 5 bases, with 6 bases between. The CDR3 DNA reads TGTGCCAGCAGTTCCGGGGATCAGCCCCAGCATTTT. Its translation: CASSSGDQPQHF.

This clone was seen more than once but under ten times. This sequence joins TRBV28 and TRBJ2-7; 7 positions match TRBD1. There are 15 residues in the CDR3. CDR1 and CDR2 (germline): MDHEN, SYDVKM. V shed 7 bases and J 5 bases; nucleotides not matched to a gene: 14. CDR3 in amino acids: CASTPGRGLSDEQYF. Written as DNA, the CDR3 is TGTGCCAGCACCCCGGGCAGGGGGTTGAGCGACGAGCAGTACTTC.

This chain connects TRBV4-1 to TRBJ2-1; 7 positions agree with TRBD2. The CDR3 extends over 14 amino acids. The V segment lost 3 bases and the J segment 3 bases; nucleotides outside the gene matches: 2. Per the germline V gene, CDR1 is MGHRA and CDR2 is YSYEKL. The CDR3 DNA is TGCGCCAGCAGCCAGGCGGGAGACTACAATGAGCAGTTCTTC. The encoded protein is CASSQAGDYNEQFF.

The rearrangement links TRBV28 to TRBJ2-7, with 8 bases fitting TRBD1. In germline, CDR1 is MDHEN, CDR2 SYDVKM. The ends lost 5 bases at V and 2 bases at J; junction bases unmatched: 8. The length of the CDR3 is 15 residues. CDR3 loop: CASSPPRGLTYEQYF. The DNA of the CDR3 is TGTGCCAGCAGTCCTCCCAGGGGGCTAACCTACGAGCAGTACTTC. The variable domain in full, completed from reference TRBV28 and TRBJ2-7, reads DVKVTQSSRYLVKRTGEKVFLECVQDMDHENMFWYRQDPGLGLRLIYFSYDVKMKEKGDIPEGYSVSREKKERFSLILESASTNQTSMYLCASSPPRGLTYEQYFGPGTRLTVT.

The J gene is TRBJ1-6, the V gene TRBV30, with D unresolved. Trimming left V 0 bases short and J 8 bases short, with 8 bases between. The CDR3 runs 13 residues. Germline CDR1 GTSNPN, CDR2 SVGIG (reference sequence). CDR3 in DNA: TGTGCCTGGAGTGTTGGCAGACATTCACCCCTCCACTTT. This encodes CAWSVGRHSPLHF. Combining the CDR3 with reference TRBV30 and TRBJ1-6 gives the whole variable domain SQTIHQWPATLVQPVGSPLSLECTVEGTSNPNLYWYRQAAGRGLQLLFYSVGIGQISSEVPQNLSASRPQDRQFILSSKKLLLSDSGFYLCAWSVGRHSPLHFGNGTRLTVT.